Listed below are T cell receptor beta chains from one sample, sequenced in a study of T-cell reconstitution after alpha-beta-depleted transplantation in children. TCRdb passed the PCR reads through MiXCR, listing each CDR3 protein once. The table records roughly 670,000 distinct CDR3 sequences, about an eighth of them present only once. Specimen: PBMCs, collected before TCRalphabeta/CD19-depleted stem cell transplant. The receptors here all came from a girl aged 2-10 years with congenital amegakaryocytic thrombocytopenia, due to receive a stem cell transplant. Both conserved end residues are part of each CDR3. The D gene is left open where the match is weak. Expanded clones are given a class, and other clones once, few, many or no size at all.

D gene,clone size,J gene,V gene,CDR3 protein,CDR3 DNA
.,many,TRBJ2-5,TRBV12-3/TRBV12-4,CASSFDRKETQYF,TGTGCCAGCAGTTTTGACAGGAAAGAGACCCAGTACTTC
.,many,TRBJ2-2,TRBV20-1,CSGGGNTGELFF,TGCAGTGGGGGCGGAAACACCGGGGAGCTGTTTTTT
.,few,TRBJ2-5,TRBV27,CASSPLAPWEARVMAQYF,TGTGCCAGCAGTCCACTCGCCCCCTGGGAGGCCCGCGTTATGGCCCAGTACTTC
.,.,TRBJ2-2,TRBV12-3/TRBV12-4,CASPLNHGTGELFF,TGTGCCAGCCCTCTAAACCACGGTACCGGGGAGCTGTTTTTT
.,many,TRBJ2-3,TRBV12-3/TRBV12-4,CASSLAGGHTDTQYF,TGTGCCAGCAGTTTAGCTGGCGGACACACAGATACGCAGTATTTT
.,few,TRBJ1-2,TRBV7-6,CASSLGAGEVYGYTF,TGTGCCAGCAGCTTAGGGGCGGGGGAGGTCTATGGCTACACCTTC
TRBD2,few,TRBJ2-3,TRBV3-1,CASSQVREGQYF,TGTGCCAGCAGCCAAGTTCGGGAGGGCCAGTATTTT
.,many,TRBJ1-1,TRBV20-1,CSPQEVVAFF,TGCAGTCCCCAGGAAGTGGTAGCTTTCTTT
TRBD1,.,TRBJ1-1,TRBV12-3/TRBV12-4,CASSRDRGVTEAFF,TGTGCCAGCAGCCGGGACAGGGGGGTGACTGAAGCTTTCTTT
.,many,TRBJ2-5,TRBV12-3/TRBV12-4,CASSFGLGDETQYF,TGTGCCAGCAGTTTCGGGCTAGGTGACGAGACCCAGTACTTC
TRBD2,many,TRBJ2-1,TRBV6-1,CASTQREDNNEQFF,TGTGCCAGCACCCAGCGGGAGGATAACAATGAGCAGTTCTTC
TRBD1,many,TRBJ2-1,TRBV5-1,CASSLRTGDYYNEQFF,TGCGCCAGCAGCCTAAGGACAGGGGATTACTACAATGAGCAGTTCTTC
.,many,TRBJ2-4,TRBV28,CASSLGGTAKNIQYF,TGTGCCAGCAGTTTAGGCGGGACGGCCAAAAACATTCAGTACTTC
TRBD1,many,TRBJ1-5,TRBV12-3/TRBV12-4,CASSSSGTGFYSNQPQHF,TGTGCCAGCAGTTCCTCCGGGACAGGGTTTTATAGCAATCAGCCCCAGCATTTT
TRBD2,.,TRBJ2-1,TRBV28,CASSLFLGLAGGYNEQFF,TGTGCCAGCAGTTTATTCCTCGGACTAGCGGGAGGGTACAATGAGCAGTTCTTC
.,.,TRBJ2-1,TRBV7-9,CASGDRTYNEQFF,TGTGCCAGCGGCGACAGGACCTACAATGAGCAGTTCTTC
.,many,TRBJ2-7,TRBV11-2,CASSLDASGVLGYEQYF,TGTGCCAGCAGCTTAGATGCATCCGGGGTACTAGGCTACGAGCAGTACTTC
.,few,TRBJ1-1,TRBV9,CASSVGTSPTEAFF,TGTGCCAGCAGCGTAGGAACAAGTCCCACTGAAGCTTTCTTT
.,few,TRBJ2-7,TRBV28,CASFPTGQGVYEQYF,TGTGCCAGCTTCCCCACCGGGCAGGGTGTCTACGAGCAGTACTTC
.,few,TRBJ1-3,TRBV20-1,CSARDHRAQGNTIYF,TGCAGTGCTAGAGATCACAGGGCTCAAGGAAACACCATATATTTT
TRBD1,.,TRBJ2-1,TRBV5-1,CASSLATGASYNEQFF,TGCGCCAGCAGCTTGGCGACAGGGGCCTCCTACAATGAGCAGTTCTTC
.,.,TRBJ2-7,TRBV7-9,CASSLAYKKQYF,TGTGCCAGCAGCTTAGCGTATAAAAAGCAGTACTTC
.,.,TRBJ1-5,TRBV5-1,CASSLDGEGSPQHF,TGCGCCAGCAGCCTGGACGGGGAAGGTTCGCCCCAGCATTTT
.,.,TRBJ1-2,TRBV7-9,CASRDGTLNYGYTF,TGTGCCAGCCGAGACGGAACTCTTAACTATGGCTACACCTTC
.,.,TRBJ2-3,TRBV15,CATSRVPAADTQYF,TGTGCCACCAGCAGAGTGCCTGCCGCAGATACGCAGTATTTT
TRBD2,.,TRBJ2-5,TRBV20-1,CSAPRWGLAGVGQETQYF,TGCAGTGCTCCCCGGTGGGGACTAGCGGGAGTAGGCCAAGAGACCCAGTACTTC
TRBD2,few,TRBJ2-1,TRBV11-1,CASRLRTSGRSGNYNEQFF,TGTGCCAGCAGGCTTAGGACTAGCGGGAGGAGCGGGAACTACAATGAGCAGTTCTTC
.,.,TRBJ2-1,TRBV7-2,CASSLKLAGPLAEQFF,TGTGCCAGCAGCTTGAAACTAGCTGGTCCACTAGCTGAGCAGTTCTTC
.,many,TRBJ2-3,TRBV20-1,CSGVVGGDTQYF,TGCAGTGGAGTGGTTGGGGGAGATACGCAGTATTTT
.,many,TRBJ2-5,TRBV6-1,CASSEMWETQYF,TGTGCCAGCAGTGAAATGTGGGAGACCCAGTACTTC
.,few,TRBJ2-6,TRBV3-1,CASSQRLPSPLDSSGANVLTF,TGTGCCAGCAGCCAGCGCTTACCCTCGCCACTGGATAGCTCTGGGGCCAACGTCCTGACTTTC
TRBD1,.,TRBJ1-5,TRBV7-6,CASSLAGQGEQPQHF,TGTGCCAGCAGCTTAGCTGGACAGGGTGAGCAGCCCCAGCATTTT